The T cell receptor (beta chain) under discussion was sequenced for a study of T cells in Graves' hyperthyroidism and ophthalmopathy. Study in general: At the time of initial diagnosis and before any treatment, peripheral blood was collected. Overall study findings and caveats: In blood, most of the thyroid clonotypes expanded above 0.001 were also present.

V was pared by 2 bases and J by 6 bases, with 7 bases of the junction left unmatched. CDR1 is MNHEY, CDR2 SMNVEV, per germline (reference sequence). This CDR3 has 15 amino acids. This clonotype turned up a few times. What it recognizes is unknown. TCR beta CDR3 sequences were amplified from RNA transcripts. The TCR CDR3 first-round RT-PCR relied on the HTBI primer set. TCRdb ran MiXCR on the multiplex PCR reads and lists one entry per CDR3 protein. The data contain about 480,000 distinct CDR3 sequences, approximately 23% of them singletons. Sequenced material: blood. J is TRBJ2-7 and V is TRBV27; 10 nucleotides agree with TRBD2. The sequence came from a woman between 65 and 79 years old with Graves' ophthalmopathy. CDR3 amino acids: CASSLQAGGFSEQYF. The CDR3 bases are TGTGCCAGCAGTTTACAAGCGGGAGGGTTTAGCGAGCAGTACTTC.